The 20 T cell receptor beta chains below all came from one sample that was sequenced in a study of blood T cell repertoires in COVID-19. Profiling relied on immunoSEQ multiplex PCR, and the TCRdb table lists in-frame clones only, not all of them. The profile covers around 280,000 clones, with 90% appearing a single time and around 1.7% taken by the ten largest. Sequenced material: PBMCs or T cells enriched from blood (not recorded which). These receptors were obtained from a woman between 18 and 29 years old with acute COVID-19.

CDR3 DNA: TGCAGCGTTGAAACTACCCCTCTCATCCCAGATACGCAGTATTTT. Its translation: CSVETTPLIPDTQYF. The chain carries TRBV29-1 and TRBJ2-3; D is undetermined. The germline CDR1 and CDR2 sequences are SQVTM and ANQGSEA. The length of the CDR3 is 15 residues. Trimming removed 2 bases at V and 4 bases at J, with 16 bases between.

V and J are TRBV28 and TRBJ2-1; 8 bases are a match to TRBD2. The V gene's germline CDR1 is MDHEN and CDR2 SYDVKM. The trim removed 5 bases at V and 9 bases at J, leaving 15 bases unmatched. The CDR3 is 16 residues long. The CDR3 protein is CASSMTSVSKRTEQFF. CDR3 DNA: TGTGCCAGCAGTATGACTAGCGTTTCAAAAAGGACTGAGCAGTTCTTC.

J is TRBJ1-1 and V is TRBV9; 9 bases are a match to TRBD1. This CDR3 has 16 amino acids. Germline V CDR1 and CDR2: SGDLS, YYNGEE. The J segment lost 1 base and the V segment lost 4 bases, leaving 8 bases of the junction unmatched. The CDR3 loop is CASSPGTGYPNTEAFF. In nucleotides, the CDR3 is TGTGCCAGCAGCCCCGGGACAGGGTACCCGAACACTGAAGCTTTCTTT.

V and J are TRBV27 and TRBJ1-1, with D maybe TRBD1 (6 bases). V was trimmed by 5 bases and J by 4 bases, leaving 17 bases between them. This CDR3 has 15 amino acids. The V gene's germline CDR1 is MNHEY and CDR2 SMNVEV (reference sequence). The CDR3 DNA reads as TGTGCCAGCAGTCCCCCGGGACAAACGGGCACTGAAGCTTTCTTT. Protein sequence: CASSPPGQTGTEAFF.

The chain combines TRBV12-3 or TRBV12-4 with TRBJ2-1; D remains ambiguous. The ends were cut back, 5 bases at V and 8 bases at J, with 7 bases in the middle. This CDR3 is built from 11 residues. CDR3 in DNA: TGTGCCAGCAGTCCCCGGGATGAGCAGTTCTTC. Its translation is CASSPRDEQFF.

Here the CDR3 DNA reads TGTGCCAGCAGACCGAGCTCTGGAAACACCATATATTTT. It codes for CASRPSSGNTIYF. The chain is built from TRBV9 and TRBJ1-3; D is unresolved. The germline V and J ends were trimmed by 5 bases and 0 bases, with 6 bases remaining between them. CDR1 is SGDLS and CDR2 is YYNGEE in the germline V gene. The CDR3 length is 13 residues. Drawing the rest from reference TRBV9 and TRBJ1-3, the complete variable domain is DSGVTQTPKHLITATGQRVTLRCSPRSGDLSVYWYQQSLDQGLQFLIQYYNGEERAKGNILERFSAQQFPDLHSELNLSSLELGDSALYFCASRPSSGNTIYFGEGSWLTVV.

The rearrangement joins TRBV3-1 (or the pseudogene TRBV3-2) to TRBJ2-3; 9 bases align to TRBD2. V lost 4 bases, J lost 4 bases, and 9 bases stayed unmatched. Germline CDR1 reads LGHDT; CDR2 reads YNNKEL (reference sequence). The CDR3 runs to 16 residues. CDR3 protein: CASSLRIAGEADTQYF. In nucleotides, the CDR3 is TGTGCCAGCAGCCTCCGTATAGCGGGAGAGGCAGATACGCAGTATTTT.

V usage is TRBV12-2 and J usage is TRBJ1-1; the table's TRBD1 call for D was not verified on the DNA. TRBV12-2 is labeled a pseudogene. The CDR3 contains 14 residues. CDR3 region: CASRCDRSNTEAFF. CDR3 nucleotide sequence: TGTGCAAGTCGCTGTGACAGATCCAACACTGAAGCTTTCTTT.

The V and J genes are TRBV7-6 and TRBJ2-1; possibly TRBD2 for D (5 bases). V lost 0 bases and J 7 bases, leaving 10 bases between the germline ends. The CDR3 spans 14 residues. CDR1 and CDR2 from the germline V gene are SGHVS and FNYEAQ. CDR3: CASSLAGERNEQFF. The CDR3 DNA sequence: TGTGCCAGCAGCTTAGCGGGAGAGCGAAATGAGCAGTTCTTC.

The gene calls are TRBV6-2 or TRBV6-3 and TRBJ1-5; 7 bases agree with TRBD1. The junction had 22 bases not matched to a gene; V was cut back by 5 bases and J by 3 bases. Germline V gene lookup returns CDR1 MNHEY and CDR2 SVGEGT. The CDR3 totals 20 residues. In DNA form, the CDR3 reads TGTGCCAGCAGTCATGACCTAAAGAACAGGGGTTCGGGGGCCAATCAGCCCCAGCATTTT. Protein sequence: CASSHDLKNRGSGANQPQHF.

This CDR3 reads CAWRAPSGVSVAFF. In nucleotides, the CDR3 is TGTGCCTGGAGGGCCCCCTCGGGGGTAAGTGTGGCTTTCTTT. The V gene is TRBV30, the J gene TRBJ1-1, with D perhaps matching TRBD1 (5 bases). Germline V gives CDR1 GTSNPN, CDR2 SVGIG (reference sequence). Trimming removed 3 bases from V and 11 bases from J, with 22 bases in between. This CDR3 has 14 amino acids.

Written as DNA, the CDR3 is TGCGCCAGCAGCTTGGTTACGTCAGGCATTCAGTACTTC. It specifies CASSLVTSGIQYF. This chain joins TRBV5-1 and TRBJ2-4; D is unresolved. This CDR3 is built from 13 residues. V was pared by 0 bases and J by 9 bases, with 10 bases between. Germline CDR1 and CDR2: SGHRS and YFSETQ.

The chain uses TRBV7-2 and TRBJ2-1; 8 bases map to TRBD2. The V gene end was trimmed by 5 bases and the J gene end by 9 bases; junction bases not matched to a gene: 15. Germline-derived CDR1 and CDR2 are SGHTA and FQGNSA. This CDR3 spans 16 amino acids. In nucleotides, the CDR3 is TGTGCCAGCAGCCCCCGATGGGAGCGGGAGTTAAGTGAGCAGTTCTTC. It specifies CASSPRWERELSEQFF.

The chain couples TRBV14 to TRBJ2-3; TRBD2 is a possible D gene (6 bases). The germline V gene encodes CDR1 SGHDN and CDR2 FVKESK. The length of the CDR3 is 12 residues. Trimming removed 1 base at V and 10 bases at J, with 9 bases between. The CDR3 nucleotides are TGTGCCAGCAGCCAAGGAGCTAGCGCGCAGTATTTT. This gives the protein CASSQGASAQYF.

CDR3 coding DNA: TGCAGCGTTGAGCGACAGGGAGGAAAGGCCCAGTACTTC. It codes for CSVERQGGKAQYF. The chain combines TRBV29-1 with TRBJ2-5, with D perhaps matching TRBD1 (7 bases). Germline CDR1 SQVTM, CDR2 ANQGSEA. The V gene lost 3 bases and the J gene lost 9 bases, with 17 bases spanning the gap. The CDR3 sequence is 13 residues long.

The chain has TRBV11-2 and TRBJ2-7, with 9 bases fitting TRBD2. The germline gives CDR1 SGHAT, CDR2 FQNNGV. With 7 bases clipped from V and 7 bases from J, the junction kept 17 bases outside the gene matches. The length of the CDR3 is 16 residues. The CDR3 coding sequence is TGTGCCAGCATCATCGGAGGCGCTAGCGGGGTCGGTGAGCAGTACTTC. Translation gives CASIIGGASGVGEQYF. Using reference TRBV11-2 and TRBJ2-7 for the parts outside the CDR3, the full variable domain is EAGVAQSPRYKIIEKRQSVAFWCNPISGHATLYWYQQILGQGPKLLIQFQNNGVVDDSQLPKDRFSAERLKGVDSTLKIQPAKLEDSAVYLCASIIGGASGVGEQYFGPGTRLTVT.

V and J are TRBV11-2 and TRBJ1-6; 7 nucleotides line up with TRBD1. Germline V gene data show CDR1 as SGHAT and CDR2 as FQNNGV. The CDR3 extends over 15 amino acids. V shed 5 bases and J 9 bases; nucleotides not matched to a gene: 10. The CDR3 DNA reads TGTGCCAGCAGCCCAAACAGGGGTCGAGGTTCACCCCTCCACTTT. It specifies CASSPNRGRGSPLHF.

The chain uses TRBV3-1 (or the pseudogene TRBV3-2) and TRBJ1-1, with 9 bases that match TRBD1. Trimming took 6 bases from V and 2 from J; bases not matched to a gene: 4. This CDR3 contains 14 residues. Germline V gene sequence: CDR1 LGHDT, CDR2 YNNKEL (reference sequence). The CDR3 region is CASRTTGGNTEAFF. The CDR3 DNA follows: TGTGCCAGCAGAACCACAGGGGGCAACACTGAAGCTTTCTTT.

The chain links TRBV5-1 to TRBJ1-6; 9 bases are a match to TRBD1. The J segment lost 8 bases and the V segment lost 0 bases, leaving 6 bases of the junction unmatched. CDR1 and CDR2 from the germline V gene are SGHRS and YFSETQ. The CDR3 is made up of 16 amino acids. The CDR3 DNA is TGCGCCAGCAGCTTGGAACCGGGACAGGGAGATTCACCCCTCCACTTT. Protein product: CASSLEPGQGDSPLHF.

The table lists this clone with a count of one. As DNA, the CDR3 is TGTGCCAGCAGCGCCGACAGGGTGGGGAATTCACCCCTCCACTTT. As protein: CASSADRVGNSPLHF. This rearrangement joins TRBV9 to TRBJ1-6, with 7 bases that match TRBD1. Trimming at V came to 3 bases and at J to 7 bases, leaving 7 bases not matched to a gene. CDR3 length: 15 amino acids. The germline V gene encodes CDR1 SGDLS and CDR2 YYNGEE. The full variable domain, completed using reference TRBV9 and TRBJ1-6, is DSGVTQTPKHLITATGQRVTLRCSPRSGDLSVYWYQQSLDQGLQFLIQYYNGEERAKGNILERFSAQQFPDLHSELNLSSLELGDSALYFCASSADRVGNSPLHFGNGTRLTVT.